The T cell receptor beta chain under discussion was sequenced for a study of OX40 agonist ivuxolimab in advanced cancers. As for the study in general: Hepatocellular carcinoma, melanoma, renal cell or head and neck cancer occurred in dose-escalation patients. Study-level findings and limits: Part of the nonresponder group also had normalized T-cell clonal expansion that was low.

This CDR3 has 18 residues. Germline V gives CDR1 WSHSY, CDR2 SAAADI. V lost 5 bases and J lost 5; bases outside the gene matches: 11. Some clones are missing from TCRdb's copy, which holds only in-frame ones; the method was immunoSEQ multiplex PCR. The sample records 60,000 to 65,000 clones, 91% being singletons. With regard to this clone: Its matching antigen is unknown.

The genes are TRBV10-2 and TRBJ2-2, with 13 bases aligning to TRBD2. The clonotype comes from an adult with an advanced solid tumor such as melanoma, head and neck, liver or kidney cancer. Specimen: CD4+ or CD8+ T cells sorted from blood, collected in a trial of the OX40 agonist ivuxolimab. This CDR3 reads CASSQSKPGLAGTGELFF. The CDR3 nucleotides are TGCGCCAGCAGTCAATCAAAACCGGGACTAGCGGGGACCGGGGAGCTGTTTTTT.